This is a list of T cell receptor beta chains from one sample in a study of tissue T cells after allogeneic stem cell transplantation. Method: immunoSEQ multiplex PCR; TCRdb's copy keeps in-frame clones and lacks some. The data contain 6,300 or so clones, just under 70% of them singletons. This material consisted of tissue from the rectum, taken at autopsy. These receptor sequences come from a woman aged 18 to 50 with breast cancer. The CDR3 runs from the conserved cysteine through the conserved F or W. A D gene is named only where the DNA matches it firmly. Clone size is shown for a subset of rows, as once, few, many or a class of expanded clone.

>TRBD1|-|TRBV28|TRBJ2-5
CAGGTEQGAVKETQYF
>TRBD1|-|TRBV30|TRBJ1-2
CAWAQGGDYGYTF
>TRBD1|-|TRBV27|TRBJ1-5
CASSALAGTGVFGQPQHF
>-|-|TRBV6-6|TRBJ2-3
CASRSGTGQYF
>TRBD1|-|TRBV7-2|TRBJ2-1
CASSPRTGLARYNEQFF
>-|-|TRBV19|TRBJ2-3
CASGRRDTQYF
>-|-|TRBV6-5|TRBJ2-2
CASSLISPGNTGELFF
>TRBD2|-|TRBV4-2|TRBJ2-1
CASSPTSGQSYNEQFF
>TRBD1|-|TRBV29-1|TRBJ2-1
CSVKPGTGYTEQFF
>-|-|TRBV3-1/TRBV3-2|TRBJ2-7
CASSQDTSKYEQYF
>TRBD2|-|TRBV2|TRBJ2-1
CASSPSGVSYNEQFF
>TRBD2|-|TRBV18|TRBJ2-2
CASSREGLAGLANTGELFF
>TRBD1|-|TRBV5-1|TRBJ2-7
CASSLTGVEQYF
>-|once|TRBV6-5|TRBJ2-7
CASSQILEAEQYF
>TRBD2|-|TRBV9|TRBJ2-1
CASSVERTSGYNEQFF
>-|-|TRBV7-9|TRBJ2-7
CASSKHQTTYEQYF
>-|few|TRBV5-1|TRBJ2-3
CASSYYTDTQYF
>-|-|TRBV5-5|TRBJ2-7
CASSPVGTYEQYF
>-|few|TRBV29-1|TRBJ2-5
CSVEATRQETQYF
>TRBD2|-|TRBV2|TRBJ2-3
CASSAPSGGALGTDTQYF
>-|-|TRBV7-2|TRBJ2-7
CASSLAFPYEQYF
>-|few|TRBV5-1|TRBJ1-2
CASSSANTDGYTF
>TRBD1|few|TRBV5-5|TRBJ1-2
CASSPIPGQGVDTF
>-|-|TRBV6-6|TRBJ1-2
CASDSRRGGYTF
>TRBD2|few|TRBV7-2|TRBJ2-5
CASSRTLGEGETQYF
>-|few|TRBV28|TRBJ2-1
CASSLFSSYNEQFF
>-|-|TRBV12-3/TRBV12-4|TRBJ2-1
CASSLRPNEQFF
>-|-|TRBV19|TRBJ1-5
CASSYPLPGVRQPQHF
>-|-|TRBV10-3|TRBJ1-5
CAISVGQGFNQPQHF
>-|-|TRBV28|TRBJ1-5
CASSGRLGWQPQHF
>TRBD2|-|TRBV4-2|TRBJ2-7
CASSQEAASGGTTYEQYF
>-|-|TRBV29-1|TRBJ1-5
CSVGSFQPQHF
>-|-|TRBV19|TRBJ1-1
CASSMIGTEAFF
>-|-|TRBV2|TRBJ2-3
CASRTATDTQYF